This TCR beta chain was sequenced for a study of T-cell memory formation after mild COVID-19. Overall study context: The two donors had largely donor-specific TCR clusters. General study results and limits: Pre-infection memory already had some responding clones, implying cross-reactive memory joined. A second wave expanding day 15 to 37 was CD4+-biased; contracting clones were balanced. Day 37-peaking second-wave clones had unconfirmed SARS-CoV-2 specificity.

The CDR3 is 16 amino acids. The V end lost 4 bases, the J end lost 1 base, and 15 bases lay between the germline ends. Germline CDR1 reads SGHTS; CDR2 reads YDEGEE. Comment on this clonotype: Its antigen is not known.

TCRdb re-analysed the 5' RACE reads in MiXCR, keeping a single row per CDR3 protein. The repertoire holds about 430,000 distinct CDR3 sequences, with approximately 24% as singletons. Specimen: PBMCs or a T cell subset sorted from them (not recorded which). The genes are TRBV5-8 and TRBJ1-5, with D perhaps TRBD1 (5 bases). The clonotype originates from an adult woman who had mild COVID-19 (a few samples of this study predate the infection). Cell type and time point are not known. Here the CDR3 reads CASSPRWGLSNQPQHF. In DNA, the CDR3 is TGTGCCAGCAGCCCACGGTGGGGGTTAAGCAATCAGCCCCAGCATTTT.